This T cell receptor beta chain was observed in a study of blood T cell repertoires in COVID-19. Overall study: The samples span acute and convalescent COVID-19 from the United States, Italy and Spain. PBMCs, B-cell-depleted T cells, or T cells provided the cDNA or gDNA that made up the material.

In the study's own analysis: The authors estimated nucleated cell counts from reference gene primer amplification. Assay: immunoSEQ multiplex PCR; the TCRdb copy retains only in-frame clones and omits some. D and trimming were read from the DNA, whereas the V and J calls and clone size are those reported in that table. This table holds approximately 290,000 clones, 80% to 90% found once. In germline, CDR1 is SGHTA, CDR2 FQGTGA. The trim removed 0 bases at V and 7 bases at J, leaving 0 bases unmatched. The CDR3 covers 14 residues. The sequence derives from a man aged 30-40 years with acute or convalescent COVID-19. The chain uses TRBV7-3 and TRBJ1-6; 7 bases fit TRBD1. Source material: peripheral blood. CDR3 coding DNA: TGTGCCAGCAGCTTAACGGGACAGAATTCACCCCTCCACTTT. Encoded protein: CASSLTGQNSPLHF.